This T cell receptor (beta chain) appears in the sequencing data of a study of blood T cell repertoires in COVID-19 (dated by TCRdb to between 2020 and 2021). Regarding the complete study: Collaborator samples came from the United States, Italy and Spain and covered acute and convalescent phases of COVID-19. The dataset comprised deeply sampled blood TCRbeta repertoires from subjects exposed to, actively infected with, or recovered from COVID-19. A freely available public database, intended as a resource for researchers studying the immune response to SARS-CoV-2, is where the repertoires were released. The material from the prospective study consisted of cDNA or gDNA derived from T cells, B-cell-depleted T cells, or PBMCs. Where available, HLA class I and class II types were taken from metadata supplied by the sample provider and were not determined by assay-based typing. Samples came from the ongoing ImmuneRACE study (first 160 participants) plus 1,254 subjects from 6 global collaborators. The sample metadata nearly always contained a de-identified subject ID, COVID-19 status, age in years and sex.

The collaborating institutions used their own protocols to collect whole blood in K2EDTA tubes. For TCRbeta analysis, collaborators shipped samples as frozen whole blood, isolated PBMCs, or DNA extracted from either of those sample types. TCRbeta CDR3 regions were amplified from genomic DNA using the immunoSEQ Assay, a bias-controlled multiplex PCR. On the authors' methods: The number of nucleated cells in each sample was estimated by amplification of reference gene primers within the assay. Sequence reads were collapsed and filtered to measure the absolute abundance of every unique TCRbeta CDR3 rearrangement. For each sample, productive Simpson clonality was calculated as the square root of Simpson's diversity index over productive rearrangements. TCRdb mirrors the immuneACCESS table, restricted to in-frame sequences. Some clones are absent from its copies; in checked studies, under half trace to an unresolved V gene, and the reason for the others is unknown. V and J calls and clone size are those listed in that table; D and trimming were worked out from the DNA. For this sample there are about 260,000 clones; 88% appear just once. In total, the top ten clones hold 0.65% to 0.8% of the sample.

On the study overall, not on this receptor specifically: How much clinical and demographic metadata was included differed by source and by participant, and the metadata was provided uncurated.

On this clone: Its recognized antigen is unknown. No per-base quality is available; no much larger clone lies one base away.

The TCR was taken from a human donor in a cohort sampled during active COVID-19. The specimen sequenced was peripheral blood.

The DNA sequence is TGCGCCAGCAGACTGAGCTCCTACAATGAGCAGTTCTTC. This codes for CASRLSSYNEQFF. Rearrangement joined TRBV5-1 to TRBJ2-1; the D gene remains uncertain. As encoded in the germline V gene, CDR1 is SGHRS while CDR2 is YFSETQ. The CDR3 goes from the cysteine to the phenylalanine over 13 residues. The only DNA kept is the CDR3, 39 bases in frame from the first base. V loses 5 bases of germline sequence and J loses 0 bases, and the interval between the two ends is 6 bases.